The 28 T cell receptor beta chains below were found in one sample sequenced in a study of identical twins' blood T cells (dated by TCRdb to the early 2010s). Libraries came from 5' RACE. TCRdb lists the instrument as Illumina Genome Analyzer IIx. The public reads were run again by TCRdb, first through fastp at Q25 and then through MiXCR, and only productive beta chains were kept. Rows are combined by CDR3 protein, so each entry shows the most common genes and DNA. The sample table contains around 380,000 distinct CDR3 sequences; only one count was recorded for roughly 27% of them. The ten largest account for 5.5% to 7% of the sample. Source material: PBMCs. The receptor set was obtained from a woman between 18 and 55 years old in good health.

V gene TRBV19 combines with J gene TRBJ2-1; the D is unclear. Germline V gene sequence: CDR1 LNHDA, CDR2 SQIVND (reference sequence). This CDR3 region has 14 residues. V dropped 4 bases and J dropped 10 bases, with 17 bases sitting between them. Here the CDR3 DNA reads TGTGCCAGTAGTACAAGAGACCCGCGGCAAGAGCAGTTCTTC. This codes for CASSTRDPRQEQFF.

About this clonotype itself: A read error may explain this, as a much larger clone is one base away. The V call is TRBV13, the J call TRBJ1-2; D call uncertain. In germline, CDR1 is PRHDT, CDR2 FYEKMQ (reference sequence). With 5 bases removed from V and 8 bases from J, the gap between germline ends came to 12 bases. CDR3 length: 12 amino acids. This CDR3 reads CASSRLPKGYTF. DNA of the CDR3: TGTGCCAGCAGCCGCCTTCCTAAGGGCTACACCTTC. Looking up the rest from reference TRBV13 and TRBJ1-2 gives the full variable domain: AAGVIQSPRHLIKEKRETATLKCYPIPRHDTVYWYQQGPGQDPQFLISFYEKMQSDKGSIPDRFSAQQFSDYHSELNMSSLELGDSALYFCASSRLPKGYTFGSGTRLTVV.

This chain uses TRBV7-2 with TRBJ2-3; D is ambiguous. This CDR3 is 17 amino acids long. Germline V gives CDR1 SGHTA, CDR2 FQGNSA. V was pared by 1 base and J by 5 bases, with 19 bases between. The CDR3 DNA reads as TGTGCCAGCAGCTTAGGTCTCAGCCGAACCTCTCGAGATACGCAGTATTTT. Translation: CASSLGLSRTSRDTQYF.

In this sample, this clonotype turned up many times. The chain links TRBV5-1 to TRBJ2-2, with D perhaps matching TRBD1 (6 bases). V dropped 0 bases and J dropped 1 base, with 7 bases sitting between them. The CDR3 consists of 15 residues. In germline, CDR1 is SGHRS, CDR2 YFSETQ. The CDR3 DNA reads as TGCGCCAGCAGCTTGGGGACAGTGAACACCGGGGAGCTGTTTTTT. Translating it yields CASSLGTVNTGELFF.

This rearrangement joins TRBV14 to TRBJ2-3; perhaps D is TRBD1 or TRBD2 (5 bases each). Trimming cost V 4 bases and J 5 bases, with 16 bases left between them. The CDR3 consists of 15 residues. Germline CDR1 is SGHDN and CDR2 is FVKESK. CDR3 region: CASSPGDPWVDTQYF. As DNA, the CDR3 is TGTGCCAGCAGCCCCGGGGACCCATGGGTAGATACGCAGTATTTT.

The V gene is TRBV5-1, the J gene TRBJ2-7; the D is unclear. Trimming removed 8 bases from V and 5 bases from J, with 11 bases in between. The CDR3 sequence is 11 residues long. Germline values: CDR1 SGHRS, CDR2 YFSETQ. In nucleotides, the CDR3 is TGCGCCAGTTCAACCAAGGACGAGCAGTACTTC. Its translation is CASSTKDEQYF.

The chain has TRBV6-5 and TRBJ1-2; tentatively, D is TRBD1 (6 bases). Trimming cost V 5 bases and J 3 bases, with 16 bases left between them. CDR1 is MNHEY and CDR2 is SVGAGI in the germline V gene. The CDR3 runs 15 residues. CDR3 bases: TGTGCCAGCAGTAGGACAGAGTGGGAATACTATGGCTACACCTTC. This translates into CASSRTEWEYYGYTF.

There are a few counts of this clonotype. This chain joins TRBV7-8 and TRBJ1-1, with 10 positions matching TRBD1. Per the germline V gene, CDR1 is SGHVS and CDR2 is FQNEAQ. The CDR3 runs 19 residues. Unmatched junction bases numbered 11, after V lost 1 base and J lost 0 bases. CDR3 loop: CASSLGYGTGAYLNTEAFF. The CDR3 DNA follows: TGTGCCAGCAGCTTAGGTTACGGGACAGGGGCCTATCTGAACACTGAAGCTTTCTTT.

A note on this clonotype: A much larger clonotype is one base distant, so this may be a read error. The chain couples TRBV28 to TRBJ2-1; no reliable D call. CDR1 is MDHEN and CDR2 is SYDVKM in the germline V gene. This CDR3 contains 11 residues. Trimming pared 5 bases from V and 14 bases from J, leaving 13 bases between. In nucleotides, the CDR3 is TGTGCCAGCAGTATGGGCTCGGACGAGTTCTTC. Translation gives CASSMGSDEFF.

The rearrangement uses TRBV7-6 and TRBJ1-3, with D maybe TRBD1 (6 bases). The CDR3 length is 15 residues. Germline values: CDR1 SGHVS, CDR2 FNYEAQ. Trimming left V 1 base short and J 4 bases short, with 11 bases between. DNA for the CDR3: TGTGCCAGCAGCTTAGACAGGGCGCTCGGAAACACCATATATTTT. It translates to CASSLDRALGNTIYF.

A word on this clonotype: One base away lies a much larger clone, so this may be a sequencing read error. CDR3 nucleotides: TGCAGTGCTAGACAACAGGTGTTTGTTGAAAAACTGTTTTTT. Residues: CSARQQVFVEKLFF. The chain joins TRBV20-1 to TRBJ1-4; the D gene is possibly TRBD1 (5 bases). The CDR3 consists of 14 residues. Looked up from germline, CDR1 is DFQATT and CDR2 is SNEGSKA (reference sequence). The V and J ends lost 2 bases and 7 bases respectively, with 14 bases between them.

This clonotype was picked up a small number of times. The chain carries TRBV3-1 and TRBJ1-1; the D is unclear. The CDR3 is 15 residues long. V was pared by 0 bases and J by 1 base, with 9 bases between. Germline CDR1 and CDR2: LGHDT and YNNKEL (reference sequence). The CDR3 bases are TGTGCCAGCAGCCAAGAGGGCCGGACGAACACTGAAGCTTTCTTT. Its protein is CASSQEGRTNTEAFF. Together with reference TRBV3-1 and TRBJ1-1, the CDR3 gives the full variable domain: DTAVSQTPKYLVTQMGNDKSIKCEQNLGHDTMYWYKQDSKKFLKIMFSYNNKELIINETVPNRFSPKSPDKAHLNLHINSLELGDSAVYFCASSQEGRTNTEAFFGQGTRLTVV.

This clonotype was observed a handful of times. CDR3: CASSPRGRVNTEAFF. CDR3 nucleotides: TGTGCCAGCAGTCCTCGGGGGAGGGTGAACACTGAAGCTTTCTTT. The rearrangement uses TRBV6-2 or TRBV6-3 and TRBJ1-1; D perhaps matches TRBD1 (5 bases). Germline CDR1 is MNHEY and CDR2 is SVGEGT. Trimming removed 5 bases at V and 0 bases at J, with 13 bases between. The CDR3 runs 15 residues.

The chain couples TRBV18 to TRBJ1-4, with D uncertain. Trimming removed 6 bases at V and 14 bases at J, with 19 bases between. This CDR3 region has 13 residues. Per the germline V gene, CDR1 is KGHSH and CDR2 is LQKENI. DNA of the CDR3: TGTGCCAGCTCGAGGGAACAGCTCGAGAGTCTGTTTTTT. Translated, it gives CASSREQLESLFF.

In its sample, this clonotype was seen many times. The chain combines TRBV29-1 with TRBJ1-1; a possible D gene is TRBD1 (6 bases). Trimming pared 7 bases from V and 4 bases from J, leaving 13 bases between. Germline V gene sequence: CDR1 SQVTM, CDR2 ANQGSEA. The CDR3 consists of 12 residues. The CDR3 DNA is TGCAGCGCCGCAGGGGTGGCCACTGAAGCTTTCTTT. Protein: CSAAGVATEAFF.

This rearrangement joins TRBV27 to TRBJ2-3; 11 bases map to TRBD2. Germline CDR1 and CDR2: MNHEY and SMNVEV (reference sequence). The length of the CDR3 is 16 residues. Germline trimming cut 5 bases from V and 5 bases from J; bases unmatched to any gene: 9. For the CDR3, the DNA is TGTGCCAGCAGTCTGATAGCGGGAGGGGTGAGAGATACGCAGTATTTT. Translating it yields CASSLIAGGVRDTQYF.

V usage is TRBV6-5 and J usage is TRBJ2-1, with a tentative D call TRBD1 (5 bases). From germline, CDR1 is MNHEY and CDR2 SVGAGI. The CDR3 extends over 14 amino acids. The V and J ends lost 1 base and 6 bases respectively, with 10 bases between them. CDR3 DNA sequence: TGTGCCAGCAGTTACTTTTCAGGGCTCAATGAGCAGTTCTTC. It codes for CASSYFSGLNEQFF.

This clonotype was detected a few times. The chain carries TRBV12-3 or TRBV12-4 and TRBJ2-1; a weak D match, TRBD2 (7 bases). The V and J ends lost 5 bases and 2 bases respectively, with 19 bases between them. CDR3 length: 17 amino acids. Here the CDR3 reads CASSGRGPEFPYNEQFF. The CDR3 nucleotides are TGTGCCAGCAGTGGGCGGGGGCCTGAGTTTCCCTACAATGAGCAGTTCTTC.

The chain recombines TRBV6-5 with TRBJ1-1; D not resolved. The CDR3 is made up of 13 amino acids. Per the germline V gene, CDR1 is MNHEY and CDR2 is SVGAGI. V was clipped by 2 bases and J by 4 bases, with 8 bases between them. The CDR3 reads CASSYQRITEAFF. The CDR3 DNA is TGTGCCAGCAGTTACCAACGGATCACTGAAGCTTTCTTT.

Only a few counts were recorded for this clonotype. The CDR3 DNA follows: TGTGCCAGCAGCTCCCGGGACAGAGAAGCTTTCTTT. Protein product: CASSSRDREAFF. V gene TRBV12-3 or TRBV12-4 combines with J gene TRBJ1-1; TRBD1 agrees at 7 bases. After removal of 6 bases from V and 8 bases from J, the junction contained 6 bases not matched to a gene. The CDR3 extends over 12 amino acids.

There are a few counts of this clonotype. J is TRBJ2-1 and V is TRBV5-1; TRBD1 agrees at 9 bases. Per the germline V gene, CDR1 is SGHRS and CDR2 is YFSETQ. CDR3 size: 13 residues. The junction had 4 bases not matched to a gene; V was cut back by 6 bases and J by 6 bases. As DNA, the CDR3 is TGCGCCAGCACCGTGACAGGGGGCAATGAGCAGTTCTTC. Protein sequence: CASTVTGGNEQFF.

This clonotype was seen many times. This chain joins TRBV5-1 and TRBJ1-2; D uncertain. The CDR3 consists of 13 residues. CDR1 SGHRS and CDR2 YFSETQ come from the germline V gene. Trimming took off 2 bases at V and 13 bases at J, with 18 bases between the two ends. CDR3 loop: CASSLFSLEERTF. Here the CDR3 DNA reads TGCGCCAGCAGCTTATTCTCCCTTGAGGAGCGCACCTTC.

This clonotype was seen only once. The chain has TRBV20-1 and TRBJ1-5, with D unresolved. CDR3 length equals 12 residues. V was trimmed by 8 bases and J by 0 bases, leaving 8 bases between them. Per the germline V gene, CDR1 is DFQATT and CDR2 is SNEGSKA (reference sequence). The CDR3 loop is CSTRGSNQPQHF. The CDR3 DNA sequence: TGCAGTACGCGAGGTAGCAATCAGCCCCAGCATTTT.

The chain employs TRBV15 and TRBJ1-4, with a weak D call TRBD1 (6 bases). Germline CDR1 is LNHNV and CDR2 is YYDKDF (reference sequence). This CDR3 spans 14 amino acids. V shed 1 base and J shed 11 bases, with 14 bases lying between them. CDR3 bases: TGTGCCACCAGCAGAGCCCTGGAAGGGGGGAAACTGTTTTTT. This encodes CATSRALEGGKLFF. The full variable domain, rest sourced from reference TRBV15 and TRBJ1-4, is DAMVIQNPRYQVTQFGKPVTLSCSQTLNHNVMYWYQQKSSQAPKLLFHYYDKDFNNEADTPDNFQSRRPNTSFCFLDIRSPGLGDTAMYLCATSRALEGGKLFFGSGTQLSVL.

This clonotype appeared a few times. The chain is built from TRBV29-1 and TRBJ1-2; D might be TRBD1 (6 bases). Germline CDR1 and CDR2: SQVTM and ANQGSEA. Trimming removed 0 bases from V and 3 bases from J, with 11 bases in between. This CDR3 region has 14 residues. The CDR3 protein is CSVEDFRTDYGYTF. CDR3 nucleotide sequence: TGCAGCGTTGAAGATTTTAGGACAGACTATGGCTACACCTTC.

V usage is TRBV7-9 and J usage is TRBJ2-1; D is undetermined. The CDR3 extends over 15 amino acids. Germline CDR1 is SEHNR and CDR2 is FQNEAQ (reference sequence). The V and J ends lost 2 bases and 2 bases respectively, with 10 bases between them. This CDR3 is CASSLWVTPYNEQFF. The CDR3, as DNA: TGTGCCAGCAGCTTATGGGTGACTCCCTACAATGAGCAGTTCTTC.

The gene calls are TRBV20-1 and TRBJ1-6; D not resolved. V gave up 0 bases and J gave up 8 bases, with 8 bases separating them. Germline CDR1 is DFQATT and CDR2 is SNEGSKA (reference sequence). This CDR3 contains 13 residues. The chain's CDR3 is CSARDRLDSPLHF. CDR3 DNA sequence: TGCAGTGCTAGAGATCGGCTGGATTCACCCCTCCACTTT.

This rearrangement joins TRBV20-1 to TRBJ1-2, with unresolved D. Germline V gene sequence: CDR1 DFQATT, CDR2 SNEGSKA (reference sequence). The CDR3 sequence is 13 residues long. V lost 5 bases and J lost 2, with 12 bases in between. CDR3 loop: CSAPATENYGYTF. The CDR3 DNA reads TGCAGTGCTCCCGCGACCGAGAACTATGGCTACACCTTC.